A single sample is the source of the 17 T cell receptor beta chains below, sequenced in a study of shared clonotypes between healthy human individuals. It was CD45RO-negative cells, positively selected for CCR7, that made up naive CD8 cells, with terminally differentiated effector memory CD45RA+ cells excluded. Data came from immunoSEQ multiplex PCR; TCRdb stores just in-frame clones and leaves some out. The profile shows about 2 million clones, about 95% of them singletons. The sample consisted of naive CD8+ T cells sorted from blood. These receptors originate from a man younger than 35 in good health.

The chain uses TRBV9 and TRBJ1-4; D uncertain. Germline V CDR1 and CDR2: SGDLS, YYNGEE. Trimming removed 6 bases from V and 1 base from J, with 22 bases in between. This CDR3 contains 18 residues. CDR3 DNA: TGTGCCAGCACCCAGATGGGTGGCACAACCAGAACTAATGAAAAACTGTTTTTT. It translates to CASTQMGGTTRTNEKLFF.

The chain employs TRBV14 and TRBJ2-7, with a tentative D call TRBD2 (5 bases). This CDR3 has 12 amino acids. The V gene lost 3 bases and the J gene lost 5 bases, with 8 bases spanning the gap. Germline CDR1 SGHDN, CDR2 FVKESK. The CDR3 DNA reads TGTGCCAGCAGCCAGGAGAGGGACGAGCAGTACTTC. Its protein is CASSQERDEQYF.

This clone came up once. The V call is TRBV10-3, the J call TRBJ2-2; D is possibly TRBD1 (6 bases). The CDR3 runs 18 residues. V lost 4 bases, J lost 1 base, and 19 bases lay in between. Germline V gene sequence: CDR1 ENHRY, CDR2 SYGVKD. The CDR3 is CAISGHPLRQENTGELFF. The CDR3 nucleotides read TGTGCCATCAGTGGTCATCCCCTACGACAGGAGAACACCGGGGAGCTGTTTTTT.

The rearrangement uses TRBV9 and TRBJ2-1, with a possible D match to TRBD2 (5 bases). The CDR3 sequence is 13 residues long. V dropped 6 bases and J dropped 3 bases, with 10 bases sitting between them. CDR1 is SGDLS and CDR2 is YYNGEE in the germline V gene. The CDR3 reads CASTGGGYNEQFF. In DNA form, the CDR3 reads TGTGCCAGCACTGGCGGAGGCTACAATGAGCAGTTCTTC.

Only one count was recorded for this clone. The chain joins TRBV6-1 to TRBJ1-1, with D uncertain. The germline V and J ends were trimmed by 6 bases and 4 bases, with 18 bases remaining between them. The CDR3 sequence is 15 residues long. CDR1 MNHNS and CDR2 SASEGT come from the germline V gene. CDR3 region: CASSDQREVGTEAFF. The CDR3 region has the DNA TGTGCCAGCAGCGATCAGAGGGAGGTAGGCACTGAAGCTTTCTTT.

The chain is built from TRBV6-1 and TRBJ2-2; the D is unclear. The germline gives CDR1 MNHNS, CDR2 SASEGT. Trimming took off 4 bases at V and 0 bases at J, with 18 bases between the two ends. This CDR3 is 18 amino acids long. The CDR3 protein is CASSASPWQVANTGELFF. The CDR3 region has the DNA TGTGCCAGCAGTGCCTCTCCCTGGCAGGTCGCGAACACCGGGGAGCTGTTTTTT.

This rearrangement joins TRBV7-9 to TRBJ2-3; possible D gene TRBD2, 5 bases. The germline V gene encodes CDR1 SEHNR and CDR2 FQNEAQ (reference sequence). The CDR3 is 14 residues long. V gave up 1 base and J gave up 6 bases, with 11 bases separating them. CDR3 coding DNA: TGTGCCAGCAGCTTAGACCCCCCGGGGGATACGCAGTATTTT. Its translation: CASSLDPPGDTQYF.

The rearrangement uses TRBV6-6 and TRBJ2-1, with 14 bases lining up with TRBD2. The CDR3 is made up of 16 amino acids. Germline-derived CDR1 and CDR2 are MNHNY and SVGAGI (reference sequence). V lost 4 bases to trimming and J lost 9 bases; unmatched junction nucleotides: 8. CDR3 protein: CASSLGLAGVYGEQFF. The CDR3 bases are TGTGCCAGCAGTTTGGGACTAGCGGGAGTCTACGGTGAGCAGTTCTTC.

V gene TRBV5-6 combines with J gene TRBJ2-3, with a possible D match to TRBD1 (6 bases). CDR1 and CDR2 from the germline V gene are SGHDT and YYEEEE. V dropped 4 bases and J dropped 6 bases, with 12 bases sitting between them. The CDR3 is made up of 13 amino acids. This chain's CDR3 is CASSVGQGDTQYF. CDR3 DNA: TGTGCCAGCAGCGTCGGCCAGGGGGATACGCAGTATTTT.

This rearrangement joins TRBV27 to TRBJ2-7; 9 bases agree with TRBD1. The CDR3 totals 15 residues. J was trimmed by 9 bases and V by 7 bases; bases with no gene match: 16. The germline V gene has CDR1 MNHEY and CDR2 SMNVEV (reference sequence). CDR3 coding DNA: TGTGCCAGCACCCAGACGGTGGGACAGGGAGGGGTGCAGTACTTC. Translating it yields CASTQTVGQGGVQYF.

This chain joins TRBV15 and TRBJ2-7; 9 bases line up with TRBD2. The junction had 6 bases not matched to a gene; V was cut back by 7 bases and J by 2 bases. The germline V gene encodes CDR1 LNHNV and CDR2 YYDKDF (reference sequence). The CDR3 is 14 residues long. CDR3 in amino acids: CATKSGGQPYEQYF. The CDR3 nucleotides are TGTGCCACCAAAAGCGGGGGGCAACCCTACGAGCAGTACTTC.

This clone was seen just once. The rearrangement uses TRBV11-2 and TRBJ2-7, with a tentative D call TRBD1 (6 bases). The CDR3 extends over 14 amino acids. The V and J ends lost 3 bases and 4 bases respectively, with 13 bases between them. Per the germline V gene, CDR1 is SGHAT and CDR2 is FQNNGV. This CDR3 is CASSFRGYGYEQYF. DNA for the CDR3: TGTGCCAGCAGCTTCAGGGGTTACGGGTACGAGCAGTACTTC. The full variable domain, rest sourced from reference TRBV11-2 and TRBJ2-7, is EAGVAQSPRYKIIEKRQSVAFWCNPISGHATLYWYQQILGQGPKLLIQFQNNGVVDDSQLPKDRFSAERLKGVDSTLKIQPAKLEDSAVYLCASSFRGYGYEQYFGPGTRLTVT.

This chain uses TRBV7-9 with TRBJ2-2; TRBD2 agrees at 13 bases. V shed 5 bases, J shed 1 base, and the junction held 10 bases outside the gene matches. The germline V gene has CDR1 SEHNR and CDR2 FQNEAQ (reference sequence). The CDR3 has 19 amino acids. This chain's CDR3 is CASSPTTSGRALNTGELFF. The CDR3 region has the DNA TGTGCCAGCAGCCCTACCACTAGCGGGAGGGCCCTGAACACCGGGGAGCTGTTTTTT.

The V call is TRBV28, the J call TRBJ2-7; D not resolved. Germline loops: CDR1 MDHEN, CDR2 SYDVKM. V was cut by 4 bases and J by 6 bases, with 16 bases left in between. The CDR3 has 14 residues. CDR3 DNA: TGTGCCAGCAGTTACGCCCAAGCATATATCGAGCAGTACTTC. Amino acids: CASSYAQAYIEQYF.

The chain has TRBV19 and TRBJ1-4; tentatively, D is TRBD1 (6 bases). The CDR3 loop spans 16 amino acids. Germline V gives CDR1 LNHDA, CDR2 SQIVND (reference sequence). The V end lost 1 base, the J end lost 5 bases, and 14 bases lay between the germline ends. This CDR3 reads CASSIAGQGRNEKLFF. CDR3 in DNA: TGTGCCAGTAGTATAGCGGGGCAGGGGAGGAATGAAAAACTGTTTTTT.

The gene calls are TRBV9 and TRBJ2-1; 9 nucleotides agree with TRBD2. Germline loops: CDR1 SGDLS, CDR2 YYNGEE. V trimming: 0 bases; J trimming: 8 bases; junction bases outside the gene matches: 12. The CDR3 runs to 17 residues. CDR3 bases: TGTGCCAGCAGCGTAGATGCTAGCGGGGCACCAGGCGATGAGCAGTTCTTC. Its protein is CASSVDASGAPGDEQFF. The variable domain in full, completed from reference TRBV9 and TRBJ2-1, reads DSGVTQTPKHLITATGQRVTLRCSPRSGDLSVYWYQQSLDQGLQFLIQYYNGEERAKGNILERFSAQQFPDLHSELNLSSLELGDSALYFCASSVDASGAPGDEQFFGPGTRLTVL.

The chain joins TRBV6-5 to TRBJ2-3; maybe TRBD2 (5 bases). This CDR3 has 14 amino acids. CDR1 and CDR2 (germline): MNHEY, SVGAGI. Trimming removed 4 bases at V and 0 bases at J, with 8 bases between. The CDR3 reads CASSSLVSTDTQYF. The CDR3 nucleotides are TGTGCCAGCAGTTCACTAGTGAGCACAGATACGCAGTATTTT.